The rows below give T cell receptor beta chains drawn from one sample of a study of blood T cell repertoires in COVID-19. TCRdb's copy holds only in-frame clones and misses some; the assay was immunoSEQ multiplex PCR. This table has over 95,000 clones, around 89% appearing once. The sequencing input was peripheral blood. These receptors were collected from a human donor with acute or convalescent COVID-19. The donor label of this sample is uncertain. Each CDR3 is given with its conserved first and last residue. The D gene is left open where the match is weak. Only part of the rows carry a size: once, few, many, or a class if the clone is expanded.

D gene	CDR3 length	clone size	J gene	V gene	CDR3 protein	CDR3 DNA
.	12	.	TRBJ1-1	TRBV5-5	CASSLPVSEAFF	TGTGCCAGCAGCTTGCCGGTTTCTGAAGCTTTCTTT
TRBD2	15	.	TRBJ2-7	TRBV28	CASSQAGEGDYEQYF	TGTGCCAGCAGTCAAGCGGGAGAAGGTGATTACGAGCAGTACTTC
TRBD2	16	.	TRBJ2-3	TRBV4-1	CASSHTPGLGTDTQYF	TGCGCCAGCAGCCATACCCCGGGACTAGGCACAGATACGCAGTATTTT
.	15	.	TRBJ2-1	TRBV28	CASRIPGLHNNEQFF	TGTGCCAGCAGAATACCGGGACTTCATAACAATGAGCAGTTCTTC
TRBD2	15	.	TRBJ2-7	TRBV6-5	CASIHSGTPFYEQYF	TGTGCCAGCATACATAGCGGGACGCCCTTCTACGAGCAGTACTTC
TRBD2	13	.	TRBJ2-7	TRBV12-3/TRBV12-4	CASRPSGRTEQYF	TGTGCCAGCAGGCCTAGCGGGAGGACCGAGCAGTACTTC
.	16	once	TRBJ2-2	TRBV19	CASKELAATNTGELFF	TGTGCCAGTAAGGAGTTAGCGGCCACGAACACCGGGGAGCTGTTTTTT
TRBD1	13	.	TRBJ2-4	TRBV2	CASSPSGGGIQYF	TGTGCCAGCAGTCCGTCAGGGGGCGGCATTCAGTACTTC
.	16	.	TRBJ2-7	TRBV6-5	CASSYSPGLNSYEQYF	TGTGCCAGCAGTTACTCCCCAGGGCTCAACTCCTACGAGCAGTACTTC
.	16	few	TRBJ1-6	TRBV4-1	CASSQDRRGRNSPLHF	TGCGCCAGCAGCCAAGATCGGCGGGGAAGGAATTCACCCCTCCACTTT
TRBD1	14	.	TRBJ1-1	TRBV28	CASRPGGVKTEAFF	TGTGCCAGCAGGCCAGGGGGCGTTAAGACTGAAGCTTTCTTT
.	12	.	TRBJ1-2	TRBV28	CASSLWSLGYTF	TGTGCCAGCAGTTTATGGTCTCTGGGCTACACCTTC
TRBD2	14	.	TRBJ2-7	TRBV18	CASSPRAGADEQYF	TGTGCCAGCTCACCTAGGGCGGGAGCGGACGAGCAGTACTTC
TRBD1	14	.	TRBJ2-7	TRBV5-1	CASNIGTGTYEQYF	TGCGCCAGCAACATAGGGACAGGGACGTACGAGCAGTACTTC
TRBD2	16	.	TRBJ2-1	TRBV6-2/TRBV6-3	CASSYPSGLAANEQFF	TGTGCCAGCAGTTACCCTTCGGGACTAGCGGCCAATGAGCAGTTCTTC
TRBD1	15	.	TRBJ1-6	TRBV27	CASSSNGQGGSPLHF	TGTGCCAGCAGTTCGAACGGACAGGGCGGTTCACCCCTCCACTTT